This TCR beta chain was captured in a study of post-analysis software for immune sequencing data. Findings of the study overall: TRBV5-6, TRBV5-1 and TRBV20-1 were among four or five TRBV segments more frequent in patients than controls.

The CDR3 is 15 amino acids. J was trimmed by 1 base and V by 6 bases; bases with no gene match: 8. CDR1 is DFQATT and CDR2 is SNEGSKA in the germline V gene (reference sequence). Details on this clonotype: No antigen is known for it.

Prepared libraries of TCR beta cDNA carried unique molecular identifiers. MiXCR, run by TCRdb on the PCR reads, gives a single entry per CDR3 protein. The top ten hold around 4.7% of the sample, which has 650,000 to 850,000 distinct CDR3 sequences, under 60% seen once. The rearrangement joins TRBV20-1 to TRBJ2-5, with TRBD2 matching over 10 bases. Input material: blood. The TCR originated in a girl aged 10 to 17 with multiple sclerosis. The chain's CDR3 is CSAPRLAGFQETQYF. The CDR3 DNA reads as TGCAGTGCCCCCCGACTAGCGGGTTTCCAAGAGACCCAGTACTTC.